One sample yielded the 22 T cell receptor beta chains listed below, sequenced in a study of blood T cells in healthy people across ages. Then a second PCR, running roughly 7 to 11 cycles, was carried out with a sample-barcoded 5' primer and a J-beta primer mix. MiXCR, run by TCRdb on the 5' RACE reads, gives a single entry per CDR3 protein. The sample shows approximately 810,000 distinct CDR3 sequences, under 35% of them seen only once. The sequencing sample was made of blood. The receptors stem from a woman of 80 years or more in good health.

This clonotype was picked up a small number of times. The V call is TRBV28, the J call TRBJ1-6; TRBD1 matches 7 bases. This CDR3 has 15 amino acids. Germline V lookup: CDR1 MDHEN, CDR2 SYDVKM. V trimming: 3 bases; J trimming: 6 bases; junction bases outside the gene matches: 5. The CDR3 loop is CASSFRDSSNSPLHF. The CDR3 nucleotides are TGTGCCAGCAGTTTCCGGGACAGCTCTAATTCACCCCTCCACTTT.

Note on this clonotype: This may be a read error: a much more frequent sequence differs by one nucleotide. The CDR3 spells CASSKPGTRKNEQFF. In nucleotides, the CDR3 is TGTGCCAGCAGTAAACCCGGGACTAGGAAGAATGAGCAGTTCTTC. The chain is built from TRBV6-2 or TRBV6-3 and TRBJ2-1, with 8 bases fitting TRBD2. The trim removed 5 bases at V and 7 bases at J, leaving 10 bases unmatched. The CDR3 is 15 residues long. Germline-derived CDR1 and CDR2 are MNHEY and SVGEGT.

The chain combines TRBV7-2 with TRBJ2-1, with 7 bases fitting TRBD2. CDR3 length: 13 residues. Germline CDR1 and CDR2: SGHTA and FQGNSA. J was trimmed by 12 bases and V by 4 bases; bases with no gene match: 9. Here the CDR3 DNA reads TGTGCCAGCAGCTCAGAGTCCTGGGGGGGGCAGTTCTTC. Amino acids: CASSSESWGGQFF.

The rearrangement links TRBV3-1 to TRBJ2-1; tentatively, D is TRBD1 (6 bases). In germline, CDR1 is LGHDT, CDR2 YNNKEL (reference sequence). The CDR3 extends over 15 amino acids. V dropped 5 bases and J dropped 6 bases, with 17 bases sitting between them. Written as DNA, the CDR3 is TGTGCCAGCAGCAAAACCGAGACAGGTTCCAATGAGCAGTTCTTC. This sequence encodes CASSKTETGSNEQFF.

This clonotype was observed a few times. A much larger clone differs from this one at a single base, so this may be a read error. This chain joins TRBV27 and TRBJ2-5; 9 nucleotides align to TRBD2. The CDR3 sequence is 12 residues long. Germline CDR1 and CDR2: MNHEY and SMNVEV (reference sequence). Germline trimming cut 2 bases from V and 13 bases from J; bases unmatched to any gene: 5. Here the CDR3 reads CASSLAGGPPYF. DNA for the CDR3: TGTGCCAGCAGTTTAGCGGGGGGGCCTCCGTACTTC.

Comments on this clonotype: This may arise from a read error, as a much more abundant clone is one base away. The chain links TRBV20-1 to TRBJ2-1; TRBD2 matches 12 bases. The germline gives CDR1 DFQATT, CDR2 SNEGSKA (reference sequence). This CDR3 contains 13 residues. CDR3 sequence (DNA): TGCGGTGCTAGCGGGGGGGCGGCCAATGAGCAGTTCTTC. The encoded protein is CGASGGAANEQFF.

To note about this clonotype: This may come from a read error, since a much larger clone is one base off. The V and J genes are TRBV10-2 and TRBJ2-1; 11 bases map to TRBD2. This CDR3 spans 14 amino acids. Germline CDR1 WSHSY, CDR2 SAAADI. J lost 8 bases, V lost 7 bases, and 7 bases had no gene match. The CDR3 DNA reads TGCGCCAGCAACCTAGCGGGGGGTAGGGATGAGCAGTTCTTC. It is translated as CASNLAGGRDEQFF.

V and J are TRBV6-5 and TRBJ2-4; 12 bases match TRBD2. The CDR3 has 14 residues. The V segment lost 8 bases and the J segment 7 bases; nucleotides outside the gene matches: 6. Germline-derived CDR1 and CDR2 are MNHEY and SVGAGI. The CDR3 spells CASRLAGAGNIQYF. The CDR3 DNA sequence: TGTGCCAGCCGACTAGCGGGGGCCGGGAACATTCAGTACTTC.

This clonotype was recorded only once. A much larger clone differs by one base, so this may be a read error. This chain uses TRBV12-3 or TRBV12-4 with TRBJ2-3, with 10 bases aligning to TRBD2. CDR3 length equals 15 residues. CDR3 in amino acids: CASSSSGGAADTEYF. CDR3 in DNA: TGTGCCAGCAGTTCCAGCGGGGGGGCCGCAGATACGGAGTATTTT.

This clonotype was seen repeatedly, ten times or more. The V and J genes are TRBV12-3 or TRBV12-4 and TRBJ1-4; 7 bases match TRBD1. The V and J ends lost 7 bases and 8 bases, in that order; junction bases with no gene match: 13. This CDR3 comprises 15 residues. For the CDR3, the DNA is TGTGCCAGCACCACAAGGGACAGACCAGGGGAAAAACTGTTTTTT. This gives the protein CASTTRDRPGEKLFF.

The rearrangement links TRBV4-2 to TRBJ2-5; D possibly corresponds to TRBD2 (6 bases). V lost 0 bases, J lost 13 bases, and 12 bases lay in between. Germline V gene lookup returns CDR1 LGHNA and CDR2 YNFKEQ. This CDR3 has 12 amino acids. The CDR3 loop reads CASSQDRGGMYF. In nucleotides, the CDR3 is TGTGCCAGCAGCCAAGATAGAGGCGGGATGTACTTC.

The rearrangement joins TRBV7-9 to TRBJ1-1, with D unresolved. Germline CDR1 is SEHNR and CDR2 is FQNEAQ (reference sequence). The CDR3 spans 14 residues. V was shortened by 7 bases and J by 1 base, with 13 bases between the two germline ends. The DNA for the CDR3 is TGTGCCAGCACCCCCGATGGCGGGAACACTGAAGCTTTCTTT. It codes for CASTPDGGNTEAFF.

Many counts were recorded for this clonotype. The V gene is TRBV9, the J gene TRBJ2-7, with 10 bases fitting TRBD1. The V gene end was trimmed by 3 bases and the J gene end by 5 bases; junction bases not matched to a gene: 11. The CDR3 spans 16 residues. The V gene's germline CDR1 is SGDLS and CDR2 YYNGEE. CDR3 coding DNA: TGTGCCAGCAGCGCCCGTTTTGGGACAGGGGACCACGAGCAGTACTTC. It is translated as CASSARFGTGDHEQYF.

V is TRBV6-2 or TRBV6-3 and J is TRBJ2-3; D is undetermined. The ends were cut back, 4 bases at V and 10 bases at J, with 12 bases in the middle. The length of the CDR3 is 12 residues. Germline values: CDR1 MNHEY, CDR2 SVGEGT. For the CDR3, the DNA is TGTGCCAGCAGTTCTCTACCAAACCCGCAGTATTTT. It specifies CASSSLPNPQYF.

V is TRBV7-2 and J is TRBJ2-3, with D possibly called TRBD1 or TRBD2 (5 bases each). This CDR3 spans 13 amino acids. CDR1 is SGHTA and CDR2 is FQGNSA in the germline V gene. Between the trimmed V and J ends, which lost 4 bases and 6 bases, there was a span of 11 bases. The CDR3 DNA sequence: TGTGCCAGCAGCTGGGACCCGGGGGATACGCAGTATTTT. Amino acids: CASSWDPGDTQYF.

This clonotype was detected ten times or more. This sequence joins TRBV5-1 and TRBJ2-1; D perhaps matches TRBD1 (6 bases). The CDR3 runs to 14 residues. The ends were cut back, 5 bases at V and 5 bases at J, with 14 bases in the middle. Germline V lookup: CDR1 SGHRS, CDR2 YFSETQ. The CDR3 loop reads CASRLQGPDNEQFF. The CDR3 DNA sequence: TGCGCCAGCAGGTTACAGGGCCCAGACAATGAGCAGTTCTTC.

This clonotype was found many times. The rearrangement joins TRBV5-5 to TRBJ2-1; TRBD2 is a possible D gene (5 bases). Trimming shortened V by 1 base and J by 2 bases, and 10 bases separated the two germline ends. Germline lookup yields CDR1 SGHKS and CDR2 YYEKEE (reference sequence). The CDR3 totals 15 residues. The CDR3, as DNA: TGTGCCAGCAGCTTGTTCGAGGGCCCCTACAATGAGCAGTTCTTC. It yields the protein CASSLFEGPYNEQFF.

This clonotype appeared many times. The gene calls are TRBV5-1 and TRBJ2-3, with no clear D. The germline V and J ends were trimmed by 0 bases and 6 bases, with 11 bases remaining between them. The CDR3 extends over 14 amino acids. CDR1 is SGHRS, CDR2 YFSETQ, per germline. CDR3 nucleotide sequence: TGCGCCAGCAGCTTGGCCCTTGATATGGATACGCAGTATTTT. Translating gives CASSLALDMDTQYF. The full variable domain, in which reference TRBV5-1 and TRBJ2-3 provide the parts outside the CDR3, is KAGVTQTPRYLIKTRGQQVTLSCSPISGHRSVSWYQQTPGQGLQFLFEYFSETQRNKGNFPGRFSGRQFSNSRSEMNVSTLELGDSALYLCASSLALDMDTQYFGPGTRLTVL.

This clonotype was counted at least ten times. The rearrangement joins TRBV6-5 to TRBJ2-1, with D maybe TRBD1 (6 bases). This CDR3 spans 11 amino acids. The V gene lost 7 bases and the J gene lost 8 bases, with 9 bases spanning the gap. The germline V gene encodes CDR1 MNHEY and CDR2 SVGAGI. The CDR3: CASMTGDEQFF. In nucleotides, the CDR3 is TGTGCCAGCATGACAGGTGATGAGCAGTTCTTC.

The chain couples TRBV28 to TRBJ1-1, with unresolved D. CDR1 is MDHEN, CDR2 SYDVKM, per germline. V lost 5 bases and J 6 bases, leaving 10 bases between the germline ends. The CDR3 is 12 amino acids. The CDR3 loop is CASSPLRAEAFF. CDR3 bases: TGTGCCAGCAGTCCTCTGAGGGCTGAAGCTTTCTTT.

At least ten counts were recorded for this clonotype. The gene calls are TRBV30 and TRBJ2-5; no definite D call. V lost 0 bases, J lost 2 bases, and 10 bases lay in between. From germline, CDR1 is GTSNPN and CDR2 SVGIG (reference sequence). The CDR3 has 14 amino acids. This chain's CDR3 is CAWSVQNYQETQYF. The CDR3 DNA reads as TGTGCCTGGAGTGTACAAAACTATCAAGAGACCCAGTACTTC.

The rearrangement uses TRBV6-2 or TRBV6-3 and TRBJ2-4, with 8 positions matching TRBD1. CDR3 length equals 14 residues. The V gene end was trimmed by 9 bases and the J gene end by 4 bases; junction bases not matched to a gene: 8. Germline assignment: CDR1 MNHEY and CDR2 SVGEGT. The CDR3 region has the DNA TGTGCCAGTAGAGCAGGGGGCAGGAAAAACATTCAGTACTTC. This sequence encodes CASRAGGRKNIQYF.